This T cell receptor (beta chain) is drawn from a study of T cells in Graves' hyperthyroidism and ophthalmopathy. The sample holds many counts of this clonotype. This CDR3 has 18 amino acids. Germline CDR1 is SGHVS and CDR2 is FNYEAQ. The V and J ends lost 1 base and 0 bases respectively, with 19 bases between them. Each 10 ml fresh peripheral blood draw supplied the PBMCs. Regions amplified from RNA transcripts were the TCR beta CDR3 regions. The study used the HTBI primer set for a first-round RT-PCR of the TCR CDR3. MiXCR, run by TCRdb on the multiplex PCR reads, gives a single entry per CDR3 protein. The sample records around 280,000 distinct CDR3 sequences, about 13% being singletons.

This receptor was taken from a woman aged 40 to 49 with Graves' hyperthyroidism. This chain joins TRBV7-6 and TRBJ2-7; D is undetermined. The source material was blood. The CDR3 sequence is CASSLVPPRGQSSYEQYF. In nucleotides, the CDR3 is TGTGCCAGCAGCTTAGTGCCGCCACGAGGCCAGAGCTCCTACGAGCAGTACTTC.